Below, 7 T cell receptor beta chains from the same sample are listed, as sequenced in a study of graft-versus-host responses after intestinal transplantation. Measured with immunoSEQ multiplex PCR; TCRdb has only the in-frame clones, and not every one. The profile shows approximately 81,000 clones, around 87% of them singletons. For these TCRs, the target antigens are not known. The sequences come from unstimulated CD8+ T cells sorted from spleen or lymph node cells, collected before transplant. The source is a human donor who was the organ donor for an intestinal transplant.

This chain joins TRBV30 and TRBJ1-2; perhaps TRBD1 as D (5 bases). Germline V lookup: CDR1 GTSNPN, CDR2 SVGIG (reference sequence). V lost 2 bases and J 5 bases, leaving 12 bases between the germline ends. The CDR3 totals 13 residues. CDR3 loop: CAWSHGAGYGYTF. In DNA, the CDR3 is TGTGCCTGGAGTCACGGTGCAGGGTATGGCTACACCTTC.

The rearrangement joins TRBV4-1 to TRBJ1-1; 10 bases map to TRBD1. The CDR3 spans 18 residues. J was trimmed by 0 bases and V by 0 bases; bases with no gene match: 7. Germline V gives CDR1 MGHRA, CDR2 YSYEKL. CDR3: CASSQESPTGGMNTEAFF. The CDR3 DNA follows: TGCGCCAGCAGCCAAGAGTCCCCGACAGGGGGCATGAACACTGAAGCTTTCTTT.

The DNA for the CDR3 is TGTGCCAGCAGCTCTTCTCGTTTTGAGCAGTACTTC. Protein product: CASSSSRFEQYF. V and J are TRBV7-9 and TRBJ2-7; D is undetermined. The CDR3 loop spans 12 amino acids. V lost 4 bases to trimming and J lost 7 bases, with 11 bases between them. Per germline, CDR1 SEHNR and CDR2 FQNEAQ (reference sequence). The complete variable domain, with remaining parts taken from reference TRBV7-9 and TRBJ2-7, reads DTGVSQNPRHKITKRGQNVTFRCDPISEHNRLYWYRQTLGQGPEFLTYFQNEAQLEKSRLLSDRFSAERPKGSFSTLEIQRTEQGDSAMYLCASSSSRFEQYFGPGTRLTVT.

The rearrangement uses TRBV25-1 and TRBJ2-1; possibly TRBD2 for D (6 bases). The ends were cut back, 1 base at V and 9 bases at J, with 10 bases in the middle. This CDR3 is built from 13 residues. Germline assignment: CDR1 MGHDK and CDR2 SYGVNS. The CDR3 sequence is CASSEWPEGEQFF. CDR3 sequence (DNA): TGTGCCAGCAGTGAATGGCCGGAGGGTGAGCAGTTCTTC.

J is TRBJ2-3 and V is TRBV7-8; the D is unclear. CDR1 is SGHVS and CDR2 is FQNEAQ in the germline V gene. The CDR3 has 13 amino acids. Trimming shortened V by 3 bases and J by 2 bases, and 6 bases separated the two germline ends. This chain's CDR3 is CASSFPNTDTQYF. As DNA, the CDR3 is TGTGCCAGCAGCTTCCCTAACACAGATACGCAGTATTTT.

The chain joins TRBV28 to TRBJ1-6; TRBD1 might be the D (5 bases). CDR3 length: 16 residues. Per the germline V gene, CDR1 is MDHEN and CDR2 is SYDVKM. V lost 6 bases and J 0 bases, leaving 12 bases between the germline ends. CDR3 DNA: TGTGCCAGCAGCTTTGACAGCCCCTCCTATAATTCACCCCTCCACTTT. Its translation is CASSFDSPSYNSPLHF.

This clone has just a few counts. The V call is TRBV6-5, the J call TRBJ1-1; tentatively, D is TRBD1 (6 bases). V was clipped by 6 bases and J by 1 base, with 15 bases between them. CDR3 length: 15 amino acids. The germline V gene encodes CDR1 MNHEY and CDR2 SVGAGI. CDR3 coding DNA: TGTGCCAGCAGACCCGCGGGGGGCTCGAACACTGAAGCTTTCTTT. Amino acid sequence: CASRPAGGSNTEAFF.